This TCR beta chain was sequenced in a study of identical twins. Each CDR3 protein gets one entry after TCRdb re-called the 5' RACE reads with MiXCR. The sample gives 1.5 million or so distinct CDR3 sequences, 32% of which show up once; approximately 0.25% is in the top ten. The germline V and J ends were trimmed by 5 bases and 1 base, with 11 bases remaining between them. Germline V gene lookup returns CDR1 SQVTM and CDR2 ANQGSEA. The CDR3 covers 14 residues. The rearrangement joins TRBV29-1 to TRBJ2-2; tentatively, D is TRBD2 (5 bases). The TCR comes from a newborn girl in good health. Material: cord blood. CDR3 DNA sequence: TGCAGCGTTATAGCCGGGGTGAACACCGGGGAGCTGTTTTTT. This gives the protein CSVIAGVNTGELFF.